These 20 T cell receptor beta chains came from one sample sequenced in a study of blood T cell repertoires in COVID-19 (TCRdb year 2020). The library was made by the immunoSEQ multiplex PCR assay. Sourced from immuneACCESS, this table was stored by TCRdb with only in-frame sequences that have V and J called. A share of the clones is absent; for the studies checked, an unresolved V gene accounts for under half, and the remainder has no known explanation. Recorded for this sample are under 110,000 clones; under 85% of them occurred a single time. The ten largest clones take up around 15% of the sample. Material: peripheral blood. All receptors derive from a woman aged 60 to 75 with acute or convalescent COVID-19.

This sequence joins TRBV28 and TRBJ2-7; TRBD2 matches 12 bases. The germline V gene has CDR1 MDHEN and CDR2 SYDVKM. V lost 6 bases to trimming and J lost 7 bases; unmatched junction nucleotides: 10. This CDR3 contains 15 residues. The CDR3 nucleotides are TGTGCCAGCAGCCAAGGACTAGCGGGAACACAAGAGCAGTACTTC. The encoded protein is CASSQGLAGTQEQYF.

V gene TRBV12-3 or TRBV12-4 combines with J gene TRBJ2-7; TRBD2 is a possible D gene (6 bases). Trimming cost V 5 bases and J 6 bases, with 14 bases left between them. The CDR3 has 13 amino acids. In nucleotides, the CDR3 is TGTGCCAGCAGTCCCAGCAGGGAGGTCGAGCAGTACTTC. This sequence encodes CASSPSREVEQYF.

The rearrangement joins TRBV10-3 to TRBJ2-7; no firm D call. Trimming took 1 base from V and 7 from J, leaving 14 bases between them. This CDR3 has 14 amino acids. Germline V lookup: CDR1 ENHRY, CDR2 SYGVKD. The CDR3 sequence: CAISEFSARKEQYF. In nucleotides, the CDR3 is TGTGCCATCAGTGAGTTCTCAGCGCGTAAGGAGCAGTACTTC.

This chain joins TRBV18 and TRBJ2-3, with 8 bases identical to TRBD2. The CDR3 runs 13 residues. Trimming took 10 bases from V and 4 from J; bases not matched to a gene: 7. Germline V gene lookup returns CDR1 KGHSH and CDR2 LQKENI. The CDR3 sequence: CATAGDRSDTQYF. The CDR3 coding sequence is TGTGCCACAGCGGGAGATAGATCAGATACGCAGTATTTT. The variable domain in full, with the rest retrieved from reference TRBV18 and TRBJ2-3, is NAGVMQNPRHLVRRRGQEARLRCSPMKGHSHVYWYRQLPEEGLKFMVYLQKENIIDESGMPKERFSAEFPKEGPSILRIQQVVRGDSAAYFCATAGDRSDTQYFGPGTRLTVL.

CDR3 DNA sequence: TGCGCCAGCAGCGCCCGCCCCCAAGGGGGAGAGACCCAGTACTTC. It is translated as CASSARPQGGETQYF. The chain has TRBV5-1 and TRBJ2-5, with D perhaps TRBD1 (6 bases). This CDR3 is built from 15 residues. Germline V CDR1 and CDR2: SGHRS, YFSETQ. V lost 4 bases to trimming and J lost 4 bases, with 17 bases between them.

The chain links TRBV3-1 (or the pseudogene TRBV3-2) to TRBJ2-7; 14 bases fit TRBD2. V dropped 4 bases and J dropped 5; count of bases not matched to a gene: 1. Germline values: CDR1 LGHDT, CDR2 YNNKEL (reference sequence). This CDR3 region has 14 residues. CDR3 in DNA: TGTGCCAGCAGCCGGGGACTAGCGGGGGACGAGCAGTACTTC. It translates to CASSRGLAGDEQYF.

The CDR3, as DNA: TGCGCCAGCAGCTTCGGGACTCCTGGGGGGGCCAACGTCCTGACTTTC. As protein: CASSFGTPGGANVLTF. V and J are TRBV5-1 and TRBJ2-6, with D perhaps matching TRBD2 (6 bases). Germline V gene sequence: CDR1 SGHRS, CDR2 YFSETQ. Trimming removed 2 bases from V and 4 bases from J, with 13 bases in between. This CDR3 has 16 amino acids.

As DNA, the CDR3 is TGTGCCAGTAGTCTCATCCGCGGGACAGGGTTTTCACCCCTCCACTTT. This codes for CASSLIRGTGFSPLHF. The rearrangement links TRBV19 to TRBJ1-6, with 9 nucleotides matching TRBD1. The CDR3 is 16 residues long. Germline values: CDR1 LNHDA, CDR2 SQIVND (reference sequence). Germline trimming cut 5 bases from V and 9 bases from J; bases unmatched to any gene: 11.

The chain combines TRBV4-2 with TRBJ2-4, with D possibly matching TRBD2 (6 bases). Trimming removed 0 bases at V and 3 bases at J, with 18 bases between. CDR3 length: 18 residues. From germline, CDR1 is LGHNA and CDR2 YNFKEQ. The CDR3 protein is CASSQDPPKGLGKNIQYF. CDR3 in DNA: TGTGCCAGCAGCCAAGACCCCCCCAAGGGACTGGGCAAAAACATTCAGTACTTC.

The V gene is TRBV19, the J gene TRBJ1-2; D gene ambiguous. The V gene lost 0 bases and the J gene lost 6 bases, with 11 bases spanning the gap. CDR1 LNHDA and CDR2 SQIVND come from the germline V gene (reference sequence). CDR3 length: 14 residues. CDR3 sequence (DNA): TGTGCCAGTAGTATAGATCCTGAACTAGATGGCTACACCTTC. The encoded protein is CASSIDPELDGYTF.

V gene TRBV30 combines with J gene TRBJ1-2, with D perhaps TRBD1 (5 bases). The CDR3 has 14 amino acids. V lost 0 bases to trimming and J lost 8 bases, with 16 bases between them. Germline V gives CDR1 GTSNPN, CDR2 SVGIG (reference sequence). As DNA, the CDR3 is TGTGCCTGGAGTGTGGGATGGGGGGTTGACGGCTACACCTTC. Its translation: CAWSVGWGVDGYTF.

This clone has only one observation. The chain carries TRBV2 and TRBJ1-6, with 7 bases aligning to TRBD1. The CDR3 runs to 14 residues. The J segment lost 7 bases and the V segment lost 4 bases, leaving 4 bases of the junction unmatched. The V gene's germline CDR1 is SNHLY and CDR2 FYNNEI. The CDR3 coding sequence is TGTGCCAGCAGTGGAGACAGGGCAAATTCACCCCTCCACTTT. Its translation: CASSGDRANSPLHF.

This sequence joins TRBV28 and TRBJ1-2; D ambiguous. This CDR3 contains 12 residues. Germline V lookup: CDR1 MDHEN, CDR2 SYDVKM. V was trimmed by 6 bases and J by 4 bases, leaving 9 bases between them. DNA for the CDR3: TGTGCCAGCAGCCTTGACACCTATGGCTACACCTTC. Encoded protein: CASSLDTYGYTF.

The chain links TRBV2 to TRBJ2-7; TRBD2 is a possible D gene (5 bases). Deletions cut 6 bases from V and 7 bases from J, with 19 bases between. This CDR3 has 14 amino acids. Germline CDR1 is SNHLY and CDR2 is FYNNEI. The CDR3 here is CASSLTSNTGEQYF. The CDR3 nucleotides are TGTGCCAGCAGCCTAACCTCCAATACGGGAGAGCAGTACTTC.

This rearrangement joins TRBV5-1 to TRBJ2-1; 8 nucleotides align to TRBD1. Germline V CDR1 and CDR2: SGHRS, YFSETQ. Unmatched junction bases numbered 7, after V lost 0 bases and J lost 5 bases. This CDR3 is 16 amino acids long. CDR3 DNA: TGCGCCAGCAGCTTGGTTCTGGGACAGGCCAACAATGAGCAGTTCTTC. It is translated as CASSLVLGQANNEQFF.

This chain connects TRBV18 to TRBJ1-6, with D unresolved. CDR1 and CDR2 (germline): KGHSH, LQKENI. The CDR3 sequence is 15 residues long. Trimming removed 6 bases from V and 6 bases from J, with 15 bases in between. CDR3 loop: CASSLEAPSNSPLHF. The CDR3 region has the DNA TGTGCCAGCTCCCTAGAGGCTCCGTCTAATTCACCCCTCCACTTT.

V and J are TRBV5-1 and TRBJ2-7; TRBD1 aligns across 7 bases. CDR3 size: 17 residues. V was pared by 3 bases and J by 0 bases, with 12 bases of the junction left unmatched. Germline-derived CDR1 and CDR2 are SGHRS and YFSETQ. For the CDR3, the DNA is TGCGCCAGCAGCTCCAAACCCGCCGGGACAGACTCCTACGAGCAGTACTTC. The encoded protein is CASSSKPAGTDSYEQYF.

A single count supports this clone. The rearrangement links TRBV19 to TRBJ2-3; the match to TRBD1 covers 9 bases. Germline values: CDR1 LNHDA, CDR2 SQIVND (reference sequence). V shed 6 bases and J 2 bases; nucleotides not matched to a gene: 12. CDR3 length: 17 amino acids. DNA for the CDR3: TGTGCCAGTAGCCCTCCCAGGGGACAGGGAAACACAGATACGCAGTATTTT. It specifies CASSPPRGQGNTDTQYF.

This clone was counted between two and nine times. The chain carries TRBV10-2 and TRBJ2-1; D perhaps matches TRBD2 (5 bases). Trimming cost V 4 bases and J 0 bases, with 13 bases left between them. Germline assignment: CDR1 WSHSY and CDR2 SAAADI. This CDR3 contains 16 residues. CDR3 nucleotides: TGCGCCAGCAGTGTAACCCCGAGGGCCTCCTACAATGAGCAGTTCTTC. Protein sequence: CASSVTPRASYNEQFF.

This clone occurred a few times. The V gene is TRBV20-1, the J gene TRBJ1-2; 7 nucleotides line up with TRBD1. The CDR3 covers 11 residues. Germline CDR1 is DFQATT and CDR2 is SNEGSKA (reference sequence). The V segment lost 7 bases and the J segment 6 bases; nucleotides outside the gene matches: 5. The CDR3 DNA sequence: TGCAGTGTCAGACAGGGACATGGCTACACCTTC. Its translation: CSVRQGHGYTF.